The present entry profiles one T cell receptor (beta chain) with its context. The antigen this receptor binds is unknown. Base qualities are missing; no much larger clone stands one base away. Participants in the prospective study were enrolled through a virtual design, were aged roughly 18 to 100 years, and lived in roughly 25 United States geographic areas. In the prospective study, cohorts were assigned on the basis of participant-reported clinical history obtained from a screening survey and a study questionnaire. In the prospective study, whole blood, serum and a nasopharyngeal or oropharyngeal swab were collected from each participant by mobile phlebotomists. Additional blood draws and questionnaires over an approximately 2-month period could optionally be provided by prospective study participants. Blood samples from the prospective study were shipped frozen or at room temperature prior to DNA extraction.

Trimming at the junction amounts to 6 bases on V and 7 bases on J, and the germline ends lie 15 bases apart. CDR1 is given as MNHEY and CDR2 as SVGAGI, both from the germline V gene. The CDR3 runs 14 amino acids, cysteine and phenylalanine included. The entry retains the CDR3 DNA only, 42 bases that are in frame from base 1. The immunoSEQ Assay, a bias-controlled multiplex PCR, was used to amplify TCRbeta CDR3 regions from genomic DNA. As for how the authors treated the data: The number of nucleated cells in each sample was estimated from the amplification of reference gene primers within the assay. Sequence reads were collapsed and filtered to measure the absolute abundance of every unique TCRbeta CDR3 rearrangement. For each sample, productive Simpson clonality was calculated as the square root of Simpson's diversity index over productive rearrangements. Sourced from immuneACCESS, this table was stored by TCRdb with only in-frame sequences that have V and J called. A share of the clones is absent; for the studies checked, an unresolved V gene accounts for under half, and the remainder has no known explanation. Clone size and V and J calls were adopted from that table, with D and trimming inferred from the DNA. Across this sample there are fewer than 500,000 clones, with over 75% seen only once. Around 0.97% of the sample comes from the top ten.

The source of the sample is a study of blood T cell repertoires in COVID-19 (dated by TCRdb to 2018 to 2020). As for the study more broadly: Collaborator samples came from the United States, Italy and Spain and covered acute and convalescent phases of COVID-19. The dataset comprised deeply sampled blood TCRbeta repertoires from subjects exposed to, actively infected with, or recovered from COVID-19. The repertoires were released in a freely available public database meant as a resource for research on the immune response to SARS-CoV-2. The prospective study material was composed of cDNA or gDNA derived from T cells, B-cell-depleted T cells, or PBMCs. Samples were obtained from the ongoing ImmuneRACE study (first 160 participants) and from some 1,300 subjects provided by 6 global collaborators. Where HLA class I and class II types were available, the types were taken from metadata supplied by the sample provider, not from assay-based typing. The sample metadata nearly always contained a de-identified subject ID, COVID-19 status, age in years and sex.

Beyond this particular receptor, the publication reports: The quantity of clinical and demographic metadata differed by source and by participant and was supplied without curation.

What was sequenced was PBMCs or T cells enriched from blood (not recorded which). The receptor was isolated from a woman in her thirties with acute COVID-19. The V gene is TRBV6-5 and the J gene is TRBJ1-4; the D gene remains uncertain. CDR3 loop: CASRLMGGGEKLFF. The sequence in DNA is TGTGCCAGCAGGTTGATGGGAGGAGGTGAAAAACTGTTTTTT.